The next 29 T cell receptor beta chains were all read from a single sample in a study of cytomegalovirus exposure and HLA in healthy donors. Assay: immunoSEQ multiplex PCR; the TCRdb copy retains only in-frame clones and omits some. The table includes around 250,000 clones, about 90% detected once. The sequenced sample consisted of PBMCs. The receptor set was obtained from a woman younger than 35 in good health and CMV-seronegative.

This clone came up a few times. V is TRBV4-3 and J is TRBJ2-2; D gene uncertain. V gave up 4 bases and J gave up 6 bases, with 15 bases separating them. This CDR3 is 15 amino acids long. CDR1 and CDR2 from the germline V gene are LGHNA and YSLEER. CDR3 sequence: CASSLERTAAGELFF. CDR3 nucleotides: TGCGCCAGCAGCCTAGAGAGAACAGCCGCCGGGGAGCTGTTTTTT.

This rearrangement joins TRBV28 to TRBJ1-5; a possible D gene is TRBD1 (6 bases). The CDR3 sequence is 14 residues long. Trimming took 5 bases from V and 8 from J, leaving 16 bases between them. Germline-derived CDR1 and CDR2 are MDHEN and SYDVKM. The CDR3: CASSPSGGWKPQHF. DNA for the CDR3: TGTGCCAGCAGTCCCTCGGGGGGCTGGAAGCCCCAGCATTTT.

The chain combines TRBV27 with TRBJ2-2; 14 bases map to TRBD2. The germline gives CDR1 MNHEY, CDR2 SMNVEV (reference sequence). The CDR3 is 17 amino acids. Trimming cost V 6 bases and J 1 base; bases outside gene matches: 4. In DNA form, the CDR3 reads TGTGCCAGCAGGGGGACTAGCGGGGGTATGAACACCGGGGAGCTGTTTTTT. Translated: CASRGTSGGMNTGELFF.

This chain connects TRBV2 to TRBJ2-1, with 8 nucleotides matching TRBD2. Unmatched junction bases numbered 4, after V lost 3 bases and J lost 6 bases. CDR1 and CDR2 (germline): SNHLY, FYNNEI. The CDR3 has 14 residues. The CDR3 nucleotides are TGTGCCAGCAGTGACCCCCGGGAGGGCAATGAGCAGTTCTTC. This encodes CASSDPREGNEQFF.

V is TRBV28 and J is TRBJ2-1; a possible D gene is TRBD2 (5 bases). The germline V gene has CDR1 MDHEN and CDR2 SYDVKM. V was clipped by 8 bases and J by 9 bases, with 23 bases between them. The CDR3 loop spans 15 amino acids. CDR3 protein: CASLPTQTGIGEQFF. As DNA, the CDR3 is TGTGCCAGCCTGCCGACACAAACCGGGATCGGTGAGCAGTTCTTC.

This chain links TRBV14 with TRBJ1-1; no clear D. The CDR3 runs 14 residues. V was cut by 2 bases and J by 6 bases, with 13 bases left in between. CDR1 is SGHDN, CDR2 FVKESK, per germline. This chain's CDR3 is CASSQSRSFAEAFF. The DNA of the CDR3 is TGTGCCAGCAGCCAATCCCGTAGTTTCGCTGAAGCTTTCTTT.

The chain uses TRBV6-4 and TRBJ2-1; 8 bases agree with TRBD2. The CDR3 loop spans 15 amino acids. V gave up 0 bases and J gave up 9 bases; unmatched junction bases: 7. The V gene's germline CDR1 is MRHNA and CDR2 SNTAGT. The CDR3 DNA follows: TGTGCCAGCAGTGACTCCAACGGGGGGGCGGGTGAGCAGTTCTTC. This encodes CASSDSNGGAGEQFF.

V is TRBV7-9 and J is TRBJ1-4; 7 bases are shared with TRBD1. V shed 1 base and J 10 bases; nucleotides not matched to a gene: 12. There are 16 residues in the CDR3. Germline V lookup: CDR1 SEHNR, CDR2 FQNEAQ (reference sequence). The CDR3 sequence: CASSLDGGQLGGKLFF. In DNA, the CDR3 is TGTGCCAGCAGCTTAGATGGGGGACAGCTGGGAGGAAAACTGTTTTTT.

This rearrangement joins TRBV21-1 to TRBJ1-5; TRBD1 was called by the table and not checked on the DNA. TRBV21-1 represents a pseudogene. The CDR3 loop spans 16 amino acids. The CDR3 region is CASSKGTGESNQPQHF. The CDR3 nucleotides are TGTGCCAGCAGCAAAGGGACAGGGGAGAGCAATCAGCCCCAGCATTTT.

V and J are TRBV4-1 and TRBJ2-5, with 8 bases identical to TRBD2. V was pared by 2 bases and J by 5 bases, with 19 bases of the junction left unmatched. In germline, CDR1 is MGHRA, CDR2 YSYEKL. There are 19 residues in the CDR3. In nucleotides, the CDR3 is TGCGCCAGCAGCCAAATCGGGGTCTCTGGCGGGGGGAGGTTGGAGACCCAGTACTTC. This gives the protein CASSQIGVSGGGRLETQYF.

V gene TRBV4-3 combines with J gene TRBJ2-3, with D perhaps matching TRBD1 (6 bases). The V end lost 3 bases, the J end lost 3 bases, and 10 bases lay between the germline ends. Per germline, CDR1 LGHNA and CDR2 YSLEER. The CDR3 runs to 14 residues. The CDR3 spells CASSQGAGTDTQYF. In DNA, the CDR3 is TGCGCCAGCAGCCAGGGGGCAGGGACAGATACGCAGTATTTT.

The chain combines TRBV28 with TRBJ1-1; 7 bases map to TRBD1. Germline CDR1 is MDHEN and CDR2 is SYDVKM. The CDR3 spans 18 residues. Trimming took 7 bases from V and 4 from J; bases not matched to a gene: 21. The CDR3 nucleotides read TGTGCCAGCAATCACCACGGGGACAGCCGTCTACGTGGCACTGAAGCTTTCTTT. Translated, it gives CASNHHGDSRLRGTEAFF.

The chain couples TRBV11-3 to TRBJ2-1; 7 nucleotides match TRBD1. Unmatched junction bases numbered 3, after V lost 2 bases and J lost 2 bases. The germline V gene encodes CDR1 SGHNT and CDR2 YENEEA. This CDR3 has 15 residues. The CDR3 reads CASSLHQGAYNEQFF. CDR3 bases: TGTGCCAGCAGCTTACATCAGGGGGCCTACAATGAGCAGTTCTTC.

The V and J genes are TRBV5-1 and TRBJ2-1; 8 bases match TRBD2. Per the germline V gene, CDR1 is SGHRS and CDR2 is YFSETQ. The length of the CDR3 is 15 residues. J gave up 3 bases and V 0 bases, and 2 bases lay outside the gene matches. CDR3 protein: CASSLALADYNEQFF. For the CDR3, the DNA is TGCGCCAGCAGCTTGGCACTAGCGGACTACAATGAGCAGTTCTTC.

This clone was counted a single time. This chain connects TRBV7-9 to TRBJ2-1; 7 bases align to TRBD2. Looked up from germline, CDR1 is SEHNR and CDR2 is FQNEAQ (reference sequence). Trimming removed 4 bases from V and 6 bases from J; junction bases left unmatched: 9. The CDR3 has 15 residues. CDR3 loop: CASSSAWTSSNEQFF. The CDR3 DNA sequence: TGTGCCAGCAGCTCGGCCTGGACTAGTTCCAATGAGCAGTTCTTC. The full variable domain, its missing parts supplied by reference TRBV7-9 and TRBJ2-1, is DTGVSQNPRHKITKRGQNVTFRCDPISEHNRLYWYRQTLGQGPEFLTYFQNEAQLEKSRLLSDRFSAERPKGSFSTLEIQRTEQGDSAMYLCASSSAWTSSNEQFFGPGTRLTVL.

The chain couples TRBV6-4 to TRBJ2-2; possibly TRBD2 for D (5 bases). Germline-derived CDR1 and CDR2 are MRHNA and SNTAGT. Trimming took 3 bases from V and 7 from J, leaving 6 bases between them. CDR3 length equals 12 residues. The CDR3 spells CASSEGSGELFF. The CDR3 nucleotides are TGTGCCAGCAGTGAGGGGAGCGGGGAGCTGTTTTTT.

This chain uses TRBV18 with TRBJ2-2; the match to TRBD1 covers 8 bases. This CDR3 comprises 18 residues. Germline V gene sequence: CDR1 KGHSH, CDR2 LQKENI. The junction had 15 bases not matched to a gene; V was cut back by 3 bases and J by 6 bases. The CDR3: CASSPNFLTGALAGELFF. For the CDR3, the DNA is TGTGCCAGCTCACCCAACTTCCTGACAGGGGCGTTGGCCGGGGAGCTGTTTTTT.

J is TRBJ2-7 and V is TRBV29-1; D is ambiguous. V was shortened by 3 bases and J by 0 bases, with 9 bases between the two germline ends. The CDR3 is made up of 13 amino acids. Germline V gene sequence: CDR1 SQVTM, CDR2 ANQGSEA. CDR3 nucleotide sequence: TGCAGCGTTGACGGTGAGAGCTCCTACGAGCAGTACTTC. Translated: CSVDGESSYEQYF.

CDR3 in DNA: TGTGCCAGCAGTGACGTCAGGAATTCACCCCTCCACTTT. It translates to CASSDVRNSPLHF. V is TRBV6-4 and J is TRBJ1-6, with D unresolved. Between the trimmed V and J ends, which lost 2 bases and 7 bases, there was a span of 6 bases. This CDR3 is built from 13 residues. Per the germline V gene, CDR1 is MRHNA and CDR2 is SNTAGT.

The chain combines TRBV7-9 with TRBJ2-1; 7 bases line up with TRBD1. V lost 1 base to trimming and J lost 4 bases; unmatched junction nucleotides: 4. This CDR3 is built from 15 residues. The germline CDR1 and CDR2 sequences are SEHNR and FQNEAQ (reference sequence). CDR3 coding DNA: TGTGCCAGCAGCTTAGACAGGGGTATATACAATGAGCAGTTCTTC. This encodes CASSLDRGIYNEQFF. Drawing the rest from reference TRBV7-9 and TRBJ2-1, the complete variable domain is DTGVSQNPRHKITKRGQNVTFRCDPISEHNRLYWYRQTLGQGPEFLTYFQNEAQLEKSRLLSDRFSAERPKGSFSTLEIQRTEQGDSAMYLCASSLDRGIYNEQFFGPGTRLTVL.

The rearrangement uses TRBV10-2 and TRBJ2-7; the D gene is possibly TRBD2 (6 bases). Germline V gene data show CDR1 as WSHSY and CDR2 as SAAADI. This CDR3 is 14 amino acids long. V lost 1 base and J 6 bases, leaving 13 bases between the germline ends. CDR3 sequence reads: CASSEWRGLGEQYF. The CDR3 nucleotides are TGCGCCAGCAGTGAGTGGAGGGGCCTCGGCGAGCAGTACTTC.

The V call is TRBV30, the J call TRBJ1-1; tentative D call: TRBD1 (6 bases). Germline V lookup: CDR1 GTSNPN, CDR2 SVGIG (reference sequence). Trimming took 0 bases from V and 6 from J, leaving 11 bases between them. The CDR3 length is 13 residues. The CDR3 loop reads CAWSVQGWAEAFF. For the CDR3, the DNA is TGTGCCTGGAGTGTTCAGGGGTGGGCTGAAGCTTTCTTT.

V usage is TRBV4-1 and J usage is TRBJ2-1; the match to TRBD2 covers 12 bases. The junction had 15 bases not matched to a gene; V was cut back by 5 bases and J by 1 base. There are 20 residues in the CDR3. In germline, CDR1 is MGHRA, CDR2 YSYEKL. The chain's CDR3 is CASSSVGSSGGASSYNEQFF. The CDR3 DNA sequence: TGCGCCAGCAGCTCAGTCGGGTCTAGCGGGGGGGCATCGTCCTACAATGAGCAGTTCTTC.

This clone was picked up one time. The chain carries TRBV5-4 and TRBJ1-2; 10 bases map to TRBD1. Germline V lookup: CDR1 SGHNT, CDR2 YYREEE (reference sequence). V gave up 0 bases and J gave up 5 bases; unmatched junction bases: 13. The CDR3 has 18 amino acids. The CDR3 nucleotides read TGTGCCAGCAGCTTGGGGGGTCAAGGGACAGGGGCGGTGTATGGCTACACCTTC. Translated, it gives CASSLGGQGTGAVYGYTF.

CDR3 bases: TGTGCCAGCAGCGAACTAGCGGGGGGCCGCACAGATACGCAGTATTTT. Translating it yields CASSELAGGRTDTQYF. This chain connects TRBV11-2 to TRBJ2-3, with TRBD2 matching 12 bases. Germline values: CDR1 SGHAT, CDR2 FQNNGV. The CDR3 has 16 amino acids. V was clipped by 5 bases and J by 1 base; unmatched bases: 4. The whole variable domain, filled in from reference TRBV11-2 and TRBJ2-3, reads EAGVAQSPRYKIIEKRQSVAFWCNPISGHATLYWYQQILGQGPKLLIQFQNNGVVDDSQLPKDRFSAERLKGVDSTLKIQPAKLEDSAVYLCASSELAGGRTDTQYFGPGTRLTVL.

CDR3 loop: CASSLGGRGATDTQYF. The CDR3 nucleotides read TGTGCCAGCAGCTTGGGTGGGCGGGGGGCCACAGATACGCAGTATTTT. The chain couples TRBV5-5 to TRBJ2-3, with TRBD2 identical over 8 bases. J lost 2 bases, V lost 0 bases, and 5 bases had no gene match. The germline V gene has CDR1 SGHKS and CDR2 YYEKEE (reference sequence). The CDR3 has 16 residues.

J is TRBJ2-2 and V is TRBV7-9; 8 bases are shared with TRBD1. The V and J ends lost 5 bases and 1 base, in that order; junction bases with no gene match: 3. Germline CDR1 SEHNR, CDR2 FQNEAQ (reference sequence). The CDR3 runs 15 residues. Written as DNA, the CDR3 is TGTGCCAGCAGCCTGGGACAGGTGAACACCGGGGAGCTGTTTTTT. Translation: CASSLGQVNTGELFF.

The chain links TRBV5-8 to TRBJ1-2; 9 nucleotides match TRBD1. The germline gives CDR1 SGHTS, CDR2 YDEGEE. The J segment lost 4 bases and the V segment lost 2 bases, leaving 6 bases of the junction unmatched. The CDR3 has 15 amino acids. The CDR3 DNA follows: TGTGCCAGCAGCTTAGCCGGGACAGGGAGCTATGGCTACACCTTC. As protein: CASSLAGTGSYGYTF.

The chain carries TRBV2 and TRBJ1-2, with 11 bases lining up with TRBD1. CDR1 and CDR2 from the germline V gene are SNHLY and FYNNEI. The CDR3 totals 14 residues. Trimming removed 6 bases from V and 6 bases from J; junction bases left unmatched: 6. The CDR3 coding sequence is TGTGCCAGCAGAGAGGACAGGGGGCACGATGGCTACACCTTC. Its protein is CASREDRGHDGYTF.